The rows below give T cell receptor beta chains drawn from one sample of a study of technical replicates of blood from several donors. The repertoire was sequenced with immunoSEQ multiplex PCR; TCRdb's copy has only in-frame clones and lacks some. Among 60,000 to 90,000 clones listed, 95% to 98% were seen once. Sequencing was done on a sample of T cells isolated from PBMCs. All receptors derive from a human donor in good health. The CDR3 runs from the conserved cysteine through the conserved F or W. The order of the fields is CDR3 length, D gene, J gene, clone size, V gene, CDR3 protein, CDR3 DNA. A D gene is named only where the DNA matches it firmly. Size is stated for part of the rows, as once, few or many counts, or as a class when the clone is expanded.

15 TRBD1 TRBJ1-1 - TRBV5-4 CASSLRTGMITEAFF TGTGCCAGCAGTCTCAGGACAGGGATGATCACTGAAGCTTTCTTT
15 TRBD1 TRBJ2-1 - TRBV7-3 CASSLTGSSYNEQFF TGTGCCAGCAGCTTGACAGGGAGCTCCTACAATGAGCAGTTCTTC
18 TRBD2 TRBJ2-1 - TRBV5-6 CASSLVGSGRAFYNEQFF TGTGCCAGCAGCTTGGTCGGTAGCGGGAGGGCCTTTTACAATGAGCAGTTCTTC
16 TRBD2 TRBJ2-1 - TRBV30 CAWRRRTSGKNNEQFF TGTGCCTGGCGCCGAAGGACTAGCGGGAAGAACAATGAGCAGTTCTTC
15 - TRBJ2-5 - TRBV6-5 CASSYGFGGGETQYF TGTGCCAGCAGTTACGGGTTCGGGGGTGGGGAGACCCAGTACTTC
13 - TRBJ1-2 - TRBV2 CASSLGGDYGYTF TGTGCCAGCAGTTTGGGAGGGGACTATGGCTACACCTTC
15 TRBD1 TRBJ2-5 - TRBV4-1 CASSRGTGVGETQYF TGCGCCAGCAGCCGAGGGACAGGGGTTGGAGAGACCCAGTACTTC
14 - TRBJ1-3 - TRBV14 CASSPKGTRNTIYF TGTGCCAGCAGCCCAAAAGGGACTCGAAACACCATATATTTT
15 - TRBJ2-7 - TRBV28 CASSLAGQSSYEQYF TGTGCCAGCAGTTTGGCCGGACAGAGCTCCTACGAGCAGTACTTC
14 TRBD2 TRBJ2-5 once TRBV25-1 CGSGIAGTLETQYF TGTGGCTCGGGAATAGCGGGGACGCTGGAGACCCAGTACTTC
14 TRBD2 TRBJ2-1 - TRBV2 CATAGTRTYNEQFF TGTGCCACCGCCGGGACTAGAACGTACAATGAGCAGTTCTTC
16 - TRBJ1-3 - TRBV7-9 CASRLQKPGSGNTIYF TGTGCCAGCCGACTACAAAAGCCGGGCTCTGGAAACACCATATATTTT
13 TRBD1 TRBJ2-7 - TRBV10-2 CASSGQGPNEQYF TGCGCCAGCAGCGGACAGGGACCCAACGAGCAGTACTTC
14 - TRBJ1-1 - TRBV5-6 CASSSPSGYTEAFF TGTGCCAGCAGCTCACCCAGCGGATACACTGAAGCTTTCTTT
15 TRBD1 TRBJ1-2 - TRBV14 CASSQALGQGSGYTF TGTGCCAGCAGCCAAGCCCTAGGACAGGGTAGTGGCTACACCTTC
14 - TRBJ1-5 - TRBV6-1 CASKDNYSNQPQHF TGTGCCAGCAAGGACAATTATAGCAATCAGCCCCAGCATTTT
15 - TRBJ2-3 once TRBV4-2 CASSQGGYGTDTQYF TGTGCCAGCAGCCAAGGGGGCTATGGCACAGATACGCAGTATTTT
14 - TRBJ1-1 once TRBV15 CATSLRTGITEAFF TGTGCCACCAGCCTCAGGACGGGAATCACTGAAGCTTTCTTT
14 TRBD1 TRBJ1-1 - TRBV5-1 CASSIGTGNTEAFF TGCGCCAGCAGCATTGGGACAGGGAACACTGAAGCTTTCTTT
14 TRBD2 TRBJ2-7 - TRBV6-6 CASSLAGGSYEQYF TGTGCCAGCAGTTTAGCGGGAGGCTCTTACGAGCAGTACTTC
12 - TRBJ2-7 - TRBV10-2 CASTGGGYEQYF TGCGCCAGCACCGGGGGAGGTTACGAGCAGTACTTC
14 - TRBJ1-1 - TRBV6-5 CASSLQVQNTEAFF TGTGCCAGCAGTCTACAGGTACAGAACACTGAAGCTTTCTTT
15 - TRBJ2-1 - TRBV5-1 CASSGGTSNYNEQFF TGCGCCAGCAGCGGGGGGACTTCCAACTACAATGAGCAGTTCTTC
13 TRBD1 TRBJ2-1 - TRBV15 CATSRRTGNEQFF TGTGCCACCAGCAGAAGGACAGGGAATGAGCAGTTCTTC